This TCR beta chain was found in a study of early T cells in non-severe SARS-CoV-2 infection. Overall study findings and caveats: Matching results from VDJdb favored anti-spike CD8 responses, leaving private and CD4 specificities undetected.

Trimming shortened V by 3 bases and J by 5 bases, and 19 bases separated the two germline ends. The CDR3 totals 16 residues. Germline V gene data show CDR1 as SNHLY and CDR2 as FYNNEI. In regard to this clonotype: Antigen specificity is unknown.

Unique molecular identifiers were added to individual cDNA molecules. One entry per CDR3 protein, called by TCRdb with MiXCR from the 5' RACE reads. Counted here are about 35,000 distinct CDR3 sequences, more than 5.5% occurring once; the ten biggest clones make up under 5.5%. The chain couples TRBV2 to TRBJ2-5, with a tentative D call TRBD2 (6 bases). The origin of this receptor is an adult who was a healthcare worker with PCR-confirmed SARS-CoV-2 infection or an uninfected control (not recorded which). Material for sequencing was whole blood. Here the CDR3 DNA reads TGTGCCAGCAGTGATAGTTTGGCGGCGGGGATGGAGACCCAGTACTTC. Translation gives CASSDSLAAGMETQYF.